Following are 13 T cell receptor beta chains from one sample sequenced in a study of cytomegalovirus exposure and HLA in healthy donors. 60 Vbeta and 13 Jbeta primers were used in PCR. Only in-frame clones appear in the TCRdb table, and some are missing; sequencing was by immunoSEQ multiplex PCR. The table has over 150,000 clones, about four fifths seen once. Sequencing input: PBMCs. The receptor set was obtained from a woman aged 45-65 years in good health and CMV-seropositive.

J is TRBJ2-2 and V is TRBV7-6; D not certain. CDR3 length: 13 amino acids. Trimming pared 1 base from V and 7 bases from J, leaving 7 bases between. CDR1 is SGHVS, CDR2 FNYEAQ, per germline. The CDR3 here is CASSLVENGELFF. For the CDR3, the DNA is TGTGCCAGCAGCTTAGTGGAGAACGGGGAGCTGTTTTTT.

The CDR3 nucleotides read TGTGCCAGCGGCCTTAACGTAGGGACTCCCCGAATTGTTCCAGATACGCAGTATTTT. Its translation: CASGLNVGTPRIVPDTQYF. The chain recombines TRBV27 with TRBJ2-3; D is possibly TRBD2 (6 bases). This CDR3 contains 19 residues. Germline V gene lookup returns CDR1 MNHEY and CDR2 SMNVEV (reference sequence). V was pared by 8 bases and J by 4 bases, with 31 bases between.

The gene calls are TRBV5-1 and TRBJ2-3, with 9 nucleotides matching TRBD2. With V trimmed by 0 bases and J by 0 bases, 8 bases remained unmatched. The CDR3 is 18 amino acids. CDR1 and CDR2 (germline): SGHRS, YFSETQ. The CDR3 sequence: CASSLGLAVLSSTDTQYF. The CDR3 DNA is TGCGCCAGCAGCTTGGGACTAGCGGTACTCTCTAGCACAGATACGCAGTATTTT.

CDR3 sequence: CASSGRDSSNQPQHF. In DNA, the CDR3 is TGTGCCAGCAGCGGACGGGACTCTAGCAATCAGCCCCAGCATTTT. The rearrangement joins TRBV9 to TRBJ1-5, with D perhaps TRBD1 (5 bases). The germline V and J ends were trimmed by 3 bases and 0 bases, with 10 bases remaining between them. Germline CDR1 SGDLS, CDR2 YYNGEE. The CDR3 is 15 amino acids.

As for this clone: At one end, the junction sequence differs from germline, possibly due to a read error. DNA of the CDR3: TGTGCCAGCAGCGTAGGTGGAGATTCGCCCCTCCACTTT. This sequence encodes CASSVGGDSPLHF. The J gene is TRBJ1-6, the V gene TRBV9, with D hard to call. Germline assignment: CDR1 SGDLS and CDR2 YYNGEE. This CDR3 comprises 13 residues.

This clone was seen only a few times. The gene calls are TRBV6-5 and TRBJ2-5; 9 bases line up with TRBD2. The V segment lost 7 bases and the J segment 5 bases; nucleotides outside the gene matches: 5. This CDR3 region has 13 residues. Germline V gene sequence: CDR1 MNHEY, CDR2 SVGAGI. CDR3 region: CASISAGGETQYF. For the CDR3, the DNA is TGTGCCAGCATCTCAGCGGGAGGCGAGACCCAGTACTTC.

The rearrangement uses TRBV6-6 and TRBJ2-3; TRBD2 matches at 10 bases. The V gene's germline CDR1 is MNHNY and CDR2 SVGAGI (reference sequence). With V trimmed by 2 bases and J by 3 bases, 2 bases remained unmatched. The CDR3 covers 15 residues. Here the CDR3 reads CASSYGLAETDTQYF. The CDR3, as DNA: TGTGCCAGCAGTTACGGACTAGCGGAGACAGATACGCAGTATTTT.

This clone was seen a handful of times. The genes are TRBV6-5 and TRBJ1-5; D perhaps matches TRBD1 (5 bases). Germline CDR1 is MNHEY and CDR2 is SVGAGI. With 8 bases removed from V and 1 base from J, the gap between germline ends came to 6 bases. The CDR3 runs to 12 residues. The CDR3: CASRQSNQPQHF. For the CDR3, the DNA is TGTGCCAGCCGACAGAGCAATCAGCCCCAGCATTTT.

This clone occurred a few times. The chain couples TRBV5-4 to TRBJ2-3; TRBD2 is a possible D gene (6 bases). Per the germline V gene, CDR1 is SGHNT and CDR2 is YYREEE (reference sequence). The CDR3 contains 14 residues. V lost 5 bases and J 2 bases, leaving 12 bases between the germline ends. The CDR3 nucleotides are TGTGCCAGCAGATGGGACTTTTTCACAGATACGCAGTATTTT. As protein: CASRWDFFTDTQYF.

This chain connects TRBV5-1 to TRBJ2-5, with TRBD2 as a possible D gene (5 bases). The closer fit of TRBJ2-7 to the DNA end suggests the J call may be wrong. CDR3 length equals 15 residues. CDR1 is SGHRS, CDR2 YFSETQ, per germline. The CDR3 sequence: CASSLSPTSYYEQYF. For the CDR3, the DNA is TGCGCCAGCAGCTTGTCGCCTACTAGTTACTACGAGCAGTACTTC.

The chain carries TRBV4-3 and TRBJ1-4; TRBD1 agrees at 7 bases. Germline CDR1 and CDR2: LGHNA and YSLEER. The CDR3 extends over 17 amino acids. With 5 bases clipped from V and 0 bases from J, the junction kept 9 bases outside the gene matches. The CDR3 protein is CASSARQGRPTNEKLFF. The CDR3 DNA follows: TGCGCCAGCAGCGCGAGACAGGGACGTCCAACTAATGAAAAACTGTTTTTT.

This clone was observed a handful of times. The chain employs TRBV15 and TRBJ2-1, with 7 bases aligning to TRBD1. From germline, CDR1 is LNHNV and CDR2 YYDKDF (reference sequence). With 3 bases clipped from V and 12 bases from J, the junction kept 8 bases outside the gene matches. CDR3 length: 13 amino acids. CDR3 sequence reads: CATSSETGVVQFF. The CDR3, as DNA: TGTGCCACCAGCAGCGAAACAGGGGTAGTGCAGTTCTTC.

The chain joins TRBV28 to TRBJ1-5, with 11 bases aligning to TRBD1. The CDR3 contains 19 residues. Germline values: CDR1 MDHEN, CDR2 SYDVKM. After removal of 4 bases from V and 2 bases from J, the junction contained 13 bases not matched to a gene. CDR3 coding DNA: TGTGCCAGCAGTTCGCGGACAGGGGGCGGCGGGGGAGGCAATCAGCCCCAGCATTTT. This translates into CASSSRTGGGGGGNQPQHF. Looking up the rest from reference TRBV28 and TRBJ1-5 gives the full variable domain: DVKVTQSSRYLVKRTGEKVFLECVQDMDHENMFWYRQDPGLGLRLIYFSYDVKMKEKGDIPEGYSVSREKKERFSLILESASTNQTSMYLCASSSRTGGGGGGNQPQHFGDGTRLSIL.